This T cell receptor (beta chain) comes out of a study of OX40 agonist ivuxolimab in advanced cancers. Study details: Those treated in dose escalation had hepatocellular carcinoma, melanoma, renal cell cancer or head and neck cancer.

Some clones are missing from TCRdb's copy, which holds only in-frame ones; the method was immunoSEQ multiplex PCR. The table includes about 35,000 clones, around 84% detected once. Blood specimens came from baseline, cycle 4 day 1, and cycle 7 day 1. This CDR3 spans 13 amino acids. CDR1 MDHEN and CDR2 SYDVKM come from the germline V gene. V lost 6 bases and J lost 4; bases outside the gene matches: 2. As concerns this clone: The antigen is not known.

Broader study findings: By week 6 at 0.1 to 3.0 mg/kg, blood CD4+ and CD8+ T cells had expanded clonally.

The chain joins TRBV28 to TRBJ1-1, with 10 bases aligning to TRBD1. This TCR derives from an adult with an advanced solid tumor such as melanoma, head and neck, liver or kidney cancer. The sequencing here drew on CD4+ or CD8+ T cells sorted from blood, taken in a trial of the OX40 agonist ivuxolimab. CDR3 in amino acids: CASRGQGFTEAFF. CDR3 DNA: TGTGCCAGCAGGGGACAGGGGTTCACTGAAGCTTTCTTT. The whole variable domain, filled in from reference TRBV28 and TRBJ1-1, reads DVKVTQSSRYLVKRTGEKVFLECVQDMDHENMFWYRQDPGLGLRLIYFSYDVKMKEKGDIPEGYSVSREKKERFSLILESASTNQTSMYLCASRGQGFTEAFFGQGTRLTVV.